This entry describes one TCR beta chain. Its cognate antigen is unknown. The junction differs from germline at one of its ends, possibly a read error. These data belong to a study of T cell repertoires in ileal Crohn's disease. The wider study: Median disease duration was 7.9 years; 35% smoked at surgery. Broader study findings: Clonality above 26.8% at surgery always came with endoscopic recurrence.

Time point indicated: neoterminal ileum biopsy at postoperative endoscopy, about 6 months after surgery. Patients were adults with ileal or ileocolonic Crohn's disease needing resection. Germline lookup yields CDR1 SQVTM and CDR2 ANQGSEA. This CDR3 has 12 amino acids. Some clones are missing from TCRdb's copy, which holds only in-frame ones; the method was immunoSEQ multiplex PCR. Here the sample spans some 10,000 clones, roughly 80% being singletons. Sequenced material: ileal tissue. The receptor was isolated from an adult with Crohn's disease. V gene TRBV29-1 combines with J gene TRBJ2-7, with 7 nucleotides matching TRBD1. The CDR3 coding sequence is TGCAGCGTTGCAGGGGGAGAGGGGGAGTCCCACTTC. Encoded protein: CSVAGGEGESHF.